This TCR beta chain is drawn from a study of cytomegalovirus exposure and HLA in healthy donors. The study, taken as a whole, reports: When a later analysis compared HLA-associated TCR beta chains with equally common others, the HLA-associated chains turned out to be more clonally expanded and to have lower generation probabilities. Analyses of presence/absence relied on an assumption of roughly uniform sequencing depth across donors.

This clone was observed a handful of times. No antigen is known for it. CDR1 and CDR2 from the germline V gene are MDHEN and SYDVKM. V was clipped by 8 bases and J by 0 bases; unmatched bases: 3. The CDR3 consists of 13 residues. 60 Vbeta and 13 Jbeta primers were used in PCR. Original processing methods: Some 11 million of the roughly 80 million unique TCR beta chains counted in a later analysis were shared. Assay used: immunoSEQ multiplex PCR; TCRdb lists only in-frame clones, some missing. The V and J calls and clone size come from that table; D and trimming were worked out from the DNA. The table records roughly 20,000 clones, around 77% of them present only once.

Sequencing input: PBMCs. The chain carries TRBV28 and TRBJ1-1, with 7 bases matching TRBD1. The receptor comes from a man aged 55 to 70 in good health and CMV-seronegative. The DNA of the CDR3 is TGTGCCAGCGGAGGGGGCCTGAACACTGAAGCTTTCTTT. This translates into CASGGGLNTEAFF.